This T cell receptor (beta chain) was sequenced in a study of T cell responses to AZD1222 COVID-19 vaccine. The CDR3 has 13 amino acids. Germline lookup yields CDR1 MNHEY and CDR2 SVGAGI. V was cut by 7 bases and J by 4 bases, with 13 bases left in between. Some clones are missing from TCRdb's copy, which holds only in-frame ones; the method was immunoSEQ multiplex PCR. This sample has approximately 140,000 clones, with approximately 90% found just once. Findings of the study overall: Just six people given AZD1222 tested seropositive at baseline. Increased Spike-specific TCR breadth and depth were observed after two AZD1222 doses. Donors in the cohort were predominantly white British and more often female, and clonal diversity was possibly underestimated.

This clone was recorded a few times. The antigen is undetermined. The chain is built from TRBV6-5 and TRBJ1-1; D is uncertain. Sequences were derived from peripheral blood, sampled on day 0 of AZD1222 vaccination. The TCR originated in an adult in good health. This CDR3 reads CASTPGMATEAFF. The CDR3 DNA reads TGTGCCAGCACCCCGGGGATGGCCACTGAAGCTTTCTTT.